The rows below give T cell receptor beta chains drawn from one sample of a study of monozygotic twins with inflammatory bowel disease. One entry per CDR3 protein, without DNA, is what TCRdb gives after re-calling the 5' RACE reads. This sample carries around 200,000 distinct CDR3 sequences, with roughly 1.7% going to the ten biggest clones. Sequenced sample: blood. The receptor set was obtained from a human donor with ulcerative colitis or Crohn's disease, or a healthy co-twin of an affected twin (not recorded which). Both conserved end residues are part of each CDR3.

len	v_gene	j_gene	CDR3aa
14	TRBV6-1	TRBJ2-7	CASSPRGTGYEQYF
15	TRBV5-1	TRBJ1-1	CASSARTGGGTEAFF
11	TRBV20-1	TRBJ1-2	CGCGSNYGYTF
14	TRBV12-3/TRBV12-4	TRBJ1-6	CASSLGWVNSPLHF
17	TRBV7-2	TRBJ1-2	CASRLGGPGKAFNGYTF
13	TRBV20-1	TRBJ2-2	CSASGTLTGELFF
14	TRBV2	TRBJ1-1	CASSEDLRNTEAFF
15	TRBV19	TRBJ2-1	CASSLGLVLYNEQFF
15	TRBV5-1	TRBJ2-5	CASSAGGGPQETQYF
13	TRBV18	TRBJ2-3	CASSPGVSDTQYF
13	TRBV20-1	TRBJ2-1	CSGSISPWDEQFF
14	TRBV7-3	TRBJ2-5	CASSLRGLGETQYF
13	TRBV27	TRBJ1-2	CASSFTGGQGYTF
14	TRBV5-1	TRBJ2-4	CASSGWGIENIQYF
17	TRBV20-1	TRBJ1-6	CSARDRLGRGGSSPLHF
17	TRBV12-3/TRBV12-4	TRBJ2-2	CASSKATGAPTTGELFF
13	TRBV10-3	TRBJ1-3	CAIKVSSGNTIYF
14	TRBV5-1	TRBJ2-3	CASSVGTSTDTQYF
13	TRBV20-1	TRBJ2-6	CSAVYPGANVLTF
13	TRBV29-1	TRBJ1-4	CSVGQGLNEKLFF
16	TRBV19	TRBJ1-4	CASSIIWGGYDEKLFF
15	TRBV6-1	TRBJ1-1	CASSEARAKTTEAFF
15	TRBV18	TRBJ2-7	CASSPSPGVAYEQYF
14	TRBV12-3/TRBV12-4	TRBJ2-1	CASNSQGKSDEQFF
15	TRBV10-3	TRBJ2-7	CAISESQGSSYEQYF
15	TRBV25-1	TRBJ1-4	CASSATGTGNEKLFF
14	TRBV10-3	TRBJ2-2	CAIKGEANTGELFF
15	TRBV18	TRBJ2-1	CASSPSRDRVNEQFF
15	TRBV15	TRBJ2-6	CATSEGDSGANVLTF
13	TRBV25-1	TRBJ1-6	CASLGPANSPLHF
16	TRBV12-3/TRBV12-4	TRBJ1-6	CASRPGQGSPNSPLHF
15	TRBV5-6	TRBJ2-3	CASNQLAKNTDTQYF
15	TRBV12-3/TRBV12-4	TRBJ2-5	CASSTGDRVTETQYF
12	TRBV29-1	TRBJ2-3	CSVARGADTQYF
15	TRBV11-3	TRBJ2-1	CASSPSAGKRNEQFF
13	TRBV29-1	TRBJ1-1	CSAPGVWGTEAFF
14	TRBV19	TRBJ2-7	CASSIGVSSYEQYF
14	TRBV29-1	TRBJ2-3	CSGVRGTSTDTQYF
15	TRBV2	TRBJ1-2	CASRGTGAAMGGYTF
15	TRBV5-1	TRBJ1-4	CASSLNGQIDEKLFF
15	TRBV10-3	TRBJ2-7	CAISESQRGIYEQYF
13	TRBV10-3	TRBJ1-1	CAIKGQENTEAFF
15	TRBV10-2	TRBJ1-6	CASTSGVSYNSPLHF
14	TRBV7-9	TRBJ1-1	CASSSLQGTTEAFF
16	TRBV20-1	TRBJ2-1	CSAYGTSGGAYNEQFF
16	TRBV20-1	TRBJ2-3	CSARDRERGTTDTQYF
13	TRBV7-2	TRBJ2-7	CASSRQTGYEQYF
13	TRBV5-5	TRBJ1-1	CASSVEVGTEAFF
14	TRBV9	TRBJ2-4	CASSELADKNIQYF
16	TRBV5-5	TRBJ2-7	CASSRIPGQLLSEQYF
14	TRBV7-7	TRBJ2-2	CASSSGSWTGELFF
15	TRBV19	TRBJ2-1	CASSPRDLSYNEQFF
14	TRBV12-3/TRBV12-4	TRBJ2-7	CASSFGQMDMEQYF